The source of this TCR beta chain is a study of shared clonotypes between healthy human individuals. In the study overall: A couple of women and a few men aged 18 to 49 made up the donors. Each donor's CD8 memory used one plate, CD8 naive two, each CD4 subset three. The study, taken as a whole, reports: Clonotypes not shared had lower generation probabilities than those common to all four donors. Few donors restricted represented genetic and exposure-history diversity.

Using immunoSEQ multiplex PCR, the repertoire was profiled, and TCRdb retains in-frame clones only, with some absent. Altogether a few million clones are present, roughly 93% being singletons, with the ten largest covering 0.35% to 0.45%. This clone was recorded a few times. Its specificity is unknown. With 4 bases clipped from V and 5 bases from J, the junction kept 6 bases outside the gene matches. This CDR3 comprises 15 residues. CDR1 and CDR2 (germline): SEHNR, FQNEAQ (reference sequence). The sequenced sample was naive CD4+ T cells from PBMCs. The subset is: CD45RA+ positively selected. The chain recombines TRBV7-9 with TRBJ1-3; 9 bases match TRBD1. This TCR was recovered from a man younger than 35 in good health. Some clones in this sample may be carry-over from other donors' samples. CDR3 sequence (DNA): TGTGCCAGCAGCTATTCCGGGACAGGGCGAAACACCATATATTTT. Residues: CASSYSGTGRNTIYF.